This T cell receptor (beta chain) originates from a study of blood T cells in healthy people across ages. The second PCR ran about 7 to 12 cycles with a sample-barcoded 5' primer and J-beta primers. Each CDR3 protein is one row after TCRdb ran MiXCR on the 5' RACE reads. The data hold about 720,000 distinct CDR3 sequences, with roughly 25% observed a single time. Note on this clonotype: No antigen is known for it.

General observations from the study: The recorded TCR beta diversity per million T cells decreased in a roughly linear manner with age. Naive T cell percentage and TCR beta diversity correlated strongly.

Trimming cost V 8 bases and J 0 bases, with 13 bases left between them. Germline CDR1 SNHLY, CDR2 FYNNEI. The CDR3 extends over 15 amino acids. Investigators took around 10 milliliters of peripheral blood from every donor. These same data were also listed under a study on T cells of mothers and their children. From that second work: Overlap ran slightly, non-significantly higher for related than unrelated mother-child pairs.

V gene TRBV2 combines with J gene TRBJ1-4, with no clear D. This sequence was found in a boy aged 5 to 17 in good health. Sample: blood. The CDR3 bases are TGTGCCAGCGTCCGTATCCTATCAACTAATGAAAAACTGTTTTTT. It encodes CASVRILSTNEKLFF.